The clone carrying this T cell receptor beta chain turned up a few times. The data derive from a study of control samples from healthy donors and cancer patients. Profiling relied on immunoSEQ multiplex PCR, and the TCRdb table lists in-frame clones only, not all of them. The sample has 190,000 or so clones; over 80% are singletons. CDR3 length: 17 residues. V was clipped by 1 base and J by 0 bases, with 15 bases between them. Per the germline V gene, CDR1 is SEHNR and CDR2 is FQNEAQ (reference sequence). This clonotype originated in a young man in good health. The chain combines TRBV7-9 with TRBJ2-5; perhaps TRBD1 as D (5 bases). Material: blood. The CDR3 is CASSLGRDSLYQETQYF. CDR3 bases: TGTGCCAGCAGCTTAGGTCGCGACAGCTTATACCAAGAGACCCAGTACTTC.